The present TCR beta chain was sequenced within a study of blood T cell repertoires in COVID-19. On the study more broadly: Specimens from acute and convalescent COVID-19 originated in the United States, Italy and Spain. Sample material is recorded as cDNA or gDNA derived from T cells, B-cell-depleted T cells, or PBMCs.

Germline values: CDR1 MDHEN, CDR2 SYDVKM. V was trimmed by 8 bases and J by 9 bases, leaving 25 bases between them. The CDR3 runs to 15 residues. Per the original methods: Amplification with reference gene primers provided the estimates of nucleated cell counts. TCRdb's copy holds only in-frame clones and misses some; the assay was immunoSEQ multiplex PCR. V, J and clone size are taken as reported in that table, and D and trimming were inferred from the DNA itself. The table lists 120,000 to 150,000 clones, roughly 88% of them singletons. Enrollment of patients from Seattle took place during active infection, with longitudinal follow-up.

This receptor was obtained from a woman aged 55-75 years with COVID-19, enrolled during active disease. Source material: peripheral blood. The chain recombines TRBV28 with TRBJ1-1; D is perhaps TRBD1 (6 bases). The CDR3 DNA reads as TGTGCCAGCGGTAGTTTAGGGTCAGGGGTAATTCAAGCTTTCTTT. Protein product: CASGSLGSGVIQAFF.